This note documents a single T cell receptor (beta chain) sequence. Its antigen is unknown. Trimming left V 6 bases short and J 3 bases short, with 10 bases between. The CDR3 length is 13 residues. Germline V lookup: CDR1 LGHNA, CDR2 YSLEER. The protocol was immunoSEQ multiplex PCR, while the TCRdb copy is restricted to in-frame clones and leaves out a portion. This repertoire shows a few hundred thousand clones, about 70% found once; its top ten account for over 9.5%. The data were obtained in a study of shared clonotypes between healthy human individuals. Whole-study results and caveats: Relative to their counterparts shared across all four donors, non-shared clonotypes exhibited diminished generation probabilities.

This clonotype originated in a man younger than 40 in good health. The chain joins TRBV4-3 to TRBJ2-3, with a tentative D call TRBD2 (6 bases). The sample comprised memory CD4+ T cells sorted from blood. Subset described: CD45RA-negative fraction. The CDR3 bases are TGCGCCAGCAGTGCGGGGAGGACAGATACGCAGTATTTT. Protein sequence: CASSAGRTDTQYF.